The sequence of this T cell receptor (beta chain) was determined in a study of CXCR4 blockade with PD-1 therapy in pancreatic cancer. Profiling relied on immunoSEQ multiplex PCR, and the TCRdb table lists in-frame clones only, not all of them. Here the sample spans some 5,800 clones, 35% being singletons. The archived tumor blocks came from patients without neoadjuvant therapy before resection. General study results and limits: More frequent amino acid clones had more nucleotide rearrangements, suggesting convergent selection.

The table lists this clone with a few counts. Its antigen is not identified. Germline loops: CDR1 SGHNT, CDR2 YENEEA. Trimming removed 4 bases from V and 5 bases from J; junction bases left unmatched: 7. CDR3 length equals 17 residues. The TCR originated in a human donor with pancreatic ductal adenocarcinoma. V and J are TRBV11-3 and TRBJ2-1; 14 bases align to TRBD2. Sequencing was performed on tumor tissue. This CDR3 reads CASSSGTSGSVDNEQFF. The CDR3, as DNA: TGTGCCAGCAGCTCGGGGACTAGCGGGAGCGTGGACAATGAGCAGTTCTTC.